The present T cell receptor (beta chain) was sequenced within a study of shared clonotypes between healthy human individuals. Libraries were prepared by immunoSEQ multiplex PCR; TCRdb keeps only in-frame clonotypes and omits some of them. The sample lists some 1.1 million clones; approximately 77% were seen once. Trimming stripped 5 bases from V and 8 bases from J, with 13 bases between. This CDR3 spans 12 amino acids. Germline V gives CDR1 SGHDT, CDR2 YYEEEE. The specimen was memory CD4+ T cells from PBMCs. As for subset: CD45RA-negative fraction. This chain connects TRBV5-6 to TRBJ1-2; a possible D gene is TRBD1 (6 bases). The origin of this receptor is a man younger than 35 in good health. Some clones in this sample may be carry-over from other donors' samples. The DNA of the CDR3 is TGTGCCAGCAGTTACACAGGGAAAGGCTACACCTTC. This gives the protein CASSYTGKGYTF. The full variable domain, with the rest looked up from reference TRBV5-6 and TRBJ1-2, is DAGVTQSPTHLIKTRGQQVTLRCSPKSGHDTVSWYQQALGQGPQFIFQYYEEEERQRGNFPDRFSGHQFPNYSSELNVNALLLGDSALYLCASSYTGKGYTFGSGTRLTVV.